This is a list of T cell receptor beta chains from one sample in a study of blood T cell repertoires in COVID-19. Repertoires were generated with immunoSEQ multiplex PCR, while TCRdb's copy carries only in-frame clones and drops some. The table records hundreds of thousands of clones, 70% to 90% of them present only once. The material sequenced was peripheral blood. These receptors were obtained from a woman aged 18-30 years who had recovered from COVID-19. Both conserved end residues are part of each CDR3.

V gene	J gene	CDR3 protein
TRBV5-6	TRBJ1-4	CASSRAGDRVWEKLFF
TRBV5-1	TRBJ1-2	CASSLGQGDYGYTF
TRBV7-2	TRBJ2-7	CASSFDRGREQYF
TRBV7-2	TRBJ2-2	CASSLADRNTGELFF
TRBV2	TRBJ2-3	CASTTSGSTDTQYF
TRBV29-1	TRBJ2-7	CSVHPPLRQGHKSTYRDTLEQYF
TRBV4-3	TRBJ1-5	CASSQVGTGKPQHF
TRBV11-2	TRBJ1-5	CASSFRQGGQPQHF
TRBV28	TRBJ2-1	CASSLETSWKPYNEQFF
TRBV19	TRBJ2-1	CASSLAGDYNEQFF
TRBV28	TRBJ1-5	CASSADRTGPYQPQHF
TRBV14	TRBJ2-7	CASSLGLAGRFYEQYF
TRBV6-5	TRBJ1-2	CATATQTINYGYTF
TRBV7-3	TRBJ2-7	CASSLTTGGRRYF
TRBV5-5	TRBJ1-2	CASSRHPGQPEGGYTF
TRBV27	TRBJ1-5	CASSKTGNQPQHF
TRBV25-1	TRBJ2-5	CASSEFLAGGQETQYF
TRBV5-1	TRBJ2-1	CASSRKGQGPYNEQFF
TRBV30	TRBJ2-7	CAWSVVSGEQYF
TRBV5-6	TRBJ2-3	CASSLILTRDTQYF
TRBV20-1	TRBJ1-1	CSARDGPEAFF
TRBV19	TRBJ2-1	CASSISYNEQFF
TRBV6-4	TRBJ1-6	CASRRDRESYNSPLHF
TRBV6-1	TRBJ1-1	CASSEYGDRREAFF
TRBV21-1	TRBJ2-7	CASSRWTADSLYEQYF
TRBV6-5	TRBJ1-2	CASTEGSGYGYTF
TRBV30	TRBJ1-3	CAWSLSDRVLSGNTIYF
TRBV27	TRBJ2-7	CASSFSGTSYEQYF
TRBV11-1	TRBJ2-3	CASSPVRNTQYF
TRBV15	TRBJ2-3	CATSRETSGKVYTQYF
TRBV12-3/TRBV12-4	TRBJ1-2	CASQRDASGGYTF
TRBV25-1	TRBJ1-1	CASKMGLLNTEAFF
TRBV4-3	TRBJ2-3	CASSQNAGTSGPSTDTQYF
TRBV12-5	TRBJ2-5	CASGFGTGETQYF
TRBV5-1	TRBJ1-4	CAKGDRGGRANEKLFF
TRBV3-1/TRBV3-2	TRBJ2-3	CASSQDVLAGETQYF
TRBV29-1	TRBJ2-5	CSVTTPLGGLGETQYF
TRBV2	TRBJ1-5	CASKYSLNQPQHF
TRBV14	TRBJ1-1	CASSQTRGTEAFF
TRBV10-2	TRBJ1-1	CASSELLGTPNTEAFF